This entry is about one T cell receptor (beta chain). Other DNA sequences in this sample translate to the same CDR3. The source of the sample is a study of shared clonotypes between healthy human individuals. Method: immunoSEQ multiplex PCR; TCRdb's copy keeps in-frame clones and lacks some. The repertoire holds a few million clones, with approximately 94% as singletons. From germline, CDR1 is MGHRA and CDR2 YSYEKL. CDR3 length equals 13 residues. V shed 0 bases and J shed 3 bases, with 6 bases lying between them. The sample comprised naive CD4+ T cells sorted from blood. The subset: CD45RA+ positively selected. This receptor was identified in a man between 18 and 29 years old in good health. This rearrangement joins TRBV4-1 to TRBJ2-7, with D hard to call. The CDR3 DNA sequence: TGCGCCAGCAGCCAAGATTGGGGCTACGAGCAGTACTTC. Translation: CASSQDWGYEQYF.